These 26 T cell receptor beta chains came from one sample sequenced in a study of T cell repertoires in cytomegalovirus infection. These receptors' antigens are unknown. One entry per CDR3 protein, called by TCRdb with MiXCR from the reads. The data hold approximately 990,000 distinct CDR3 sequences, with 31% observed a single time. The specimen comprised cultured CD8+ T cells from PBMCs, sampled from culture after CMV antigen stimulation. These receptor sequences come from a human donor in good health (CMV status not recorded). Some clones in this sample may be carry-over from other donors' samples.

This rearrangement joins TRBV27 to TRBJ2-7, with 9 bases lining up with TRBD1. Germline-derived CDR1 and CDR2 are MNHEY and SMNVEV (reference sequence). V was pared by 2 bases and J by 2 bases, with 19 bases of the junction left unmatched. The CDR3 contains 20 residues. For the CDR3, the DNA is TGTGCCAGCAGTTTAAAAGGGACAGGGCTGAGGGATACCTACCCCTACGAGCAGTACTTC. It specifies CASSLKGTGLRDTYPYEQYF.

The gene calls are TRBV6-2 or TRBV6-3 and TRBJ1-1; D is uncertain. The CDR3 is 13 amino acids. Germline V gene sequence: CDR1 MNHEY, CDR2 SVGEGT. Trimming took 5 bases from V and 0 from J, leaving 7 bases between them. The CDR3 sequence: CASSAQLNTEAFF. The CDR3 nucleotides read TGTGCCAGCAGTGCTCAGCTGAACACTGAAGCTTTCTTT.

The chain combines TRBV4-2 with TRBJ2-2; D may be TRBD1 (8 bases). CDR3 length: 18 residues. Germline V CDR1 and CDR2: LGHNA, YNFKEQ. Trimming stripped 3 bases from V and 6 bases from J, with 23 bases between. The CDR3 coding sequence is TGTGCCAGCAGCCACCCATCCCTCCGACAGGGGAGGGCCGGGGAGCTGTTTTTT. Translating it yields CASSHPSLRQGRAGELFF.

This clonotype appeared a few times. V is TRBV7-9 and J is TRBJ1-6; 7 positions agree with TRBD1. Germline CDR1 reads SEHNR; CDR2 reads FQNEAQ (reference sequence). V shed 5 bases, J shed 9 bases, and the junction held 13 bases outside the gene matches. This CDR3 has 16 amino acids. In nucleotides, the CDR3 is TGTGCCAGCAGCACGACAGGGCTGACTCCAAGTTCACCCCTCCACTTT. Its protein is CASSTTGLTPSSPLHF.

The V call is TRBV7-9, the J call TRBJ2-5; D call uncertain. The CDR3 loop spans 14 amino acids. V gave up 5 bases and J gave up 5 bases, with 15 bases separating them. Germline loops: CDR1 SEHNR, CDR2 FQNEAQ (reference sequence). The CDR3 loop is CASSHKGWLETQYF. The CDR3 coding sequence is TGTGCCAGCAGCCACAAGGGATGGTTGGAGACCCAGTACTTC.

This clonotype was detected a few times. This chain connects TRBV18 to TRBJ1-1, with D perhaps TRBD1 (6 bases). V lost 6 bases and J 6 bases, leaving 17 bases between the germline ends. Germline V gene sequence: CDR1 KGHSH, CDR2 LQKENI. The CDR3 extends over 14 amino acids. The DNA of the CDR3 is TGTGCCAGCTCGTACAGGGCCGGGGAGGCTGAAGCTTTCTTT. Translating it yields CASSYRAGEAEAFF.

The sample holds a few counts of this clonotype. V and J are TRBV27 and TRBJ1-1, with 9 bases aligning to TRBD1. The CDR3 extends over 15 amino acids. Germline assignment: CDR1 MNHEY and CDR2 SMNVEV (reference sequence). V shed 5 bases, J shed 1 base, and the junction held 5 bases outside the gene matches. CDR3 in amino acids: CASSPRDRENTEAFF. The CDR3 DNA reads TGTGCCAGCAGTCCACGGGACAGGGAGAACACTGAAGCTTTCTTT.

CDR3 protein: CASTGQGQETQYF. The CDR3 bases are TGTGCCAGCACCGGACAGGGCCAAGAGACCCAGTACTTC. The chain has TRBV28 and TRBJ2-5, with 8 bases fitting TRBD1. V lost 7 bases to trimming and J lost 1 base; unmatched junction nucleotides: 2. The CDR3 is 13 residues long. Germline V CDR1 and CDR2: MDHEN, SYDVKM.

This clonotype was detected many times. The chain recombines TRBV12-3 or TRBV12-4 with TRBJ2-2; tentative D call: TRBD1 (6 bases). There are 15 residues in the CDR3. Trimming stripped 4 bases from V and 6 bases from J, with 15 bases between. The CDR3 loop is CASSSTQGLPGELFF. In DNA form, the CDR3 reads TGTGCCAGCAGTTCTACCCAGGGGTTACCCGGGGAGCTGTTTTTT.

This clonotype was seen only a few times. The gene calls are TRBV19 and TRBJ2-6; maybe TRBD2 (5 bases). The CDR3 is made up of 17 amino acids. Germline CDR1 is LNHDA and CDR2 is SQIVND (reference sequence). V gave up 0 bases and J gave up 0 bases, with 9 bases separating them. CDR3 nucleotides: TGTGCCAGTAGTATAGACCTACTAGGCTCTGGGGCCAACGTCCTGACTTTC. Amino acid sequence: CASSIDLLGSGANVLTF.

This clonotype was recorded many times. DNA for the CDR3: TGTGCCAGCAGCTACCGGGAGCGGGCCTGGTACAATGAGCAGTTCTTC. Its protein is CASSYRERAWYNEQFF. V usage is TRBV7-6 and J usage is TRBJ2-1, with D maybe TRBD2 (6 bases). V lost 4 bases and J 4 bases, leaving 17 bases between the germline ends. The CDR3 runs 16 residues. Germline CDR1 is SGHVS and CDR2 is FNYEAQ.

The chain is built from TRBV7-6 and TRBJ2-2; 8 nucleotides align to TRBD2. The CDR3 runs to 16 residues. The V and J ends lost 1 base and 0 bases, in that order; junction bases with no gene match: 1. The germline gives CDR1 SGHVS, CDR2 FNYEAQ. The CDR3 DNA reads TGTGCCAGCAGCTTAGAACTAGCGGCGAACACCGGGGAGCTGTTTTTT. Protein product: CASSLELAANTGELFF.

The chain has TRBV7-6 and TRBJ2-1; 8 bases fit TRBD1. The germline CDR1 and CDR2 sequences are SGHVS and FNYEAQ. V lost 6 bases, J lost 8 bases, and 9 bases stayed unmatched. The CDR3 has 14 residues. The CDR3 nucleotides read TGTGCCAGCAGGCCCCGGACAGGGAGCGATGAGCAGTTCTTC. This codes for CASRPRTGSDEQFF. The full variable domain, in which reference TRBV7-6 and TRBJ2-1 provide the parts outside the CDR3, is GAGVSQSPRYKVTKRGQDVALRCDPISGHVSLYWYRQALGQGPEFLTYFNYEAQQDKSGLPNDRFSAERPEGSISTLTIQRTEQRDSAMYRCASRPRTGSDEQFFGPGTRLTVL.

CDR3 amino acids: CASSLQGPVGETQYF. The CDR3 coding sequence is TGTGCCAGCAGCCTACAGGGGCCGGTTGGAGAGACCCAGTACTTC. The chain has TRBV5-5 and TRBJ2-5, with 7 bases fitting TRBD1. J was trimmed by 4 bases and V by 4 bases; bases with no gene match: 10. This CDR3 region has 15 residues. Germline V CDR1 and CDR2: SGHKS, YYEKEE (reference sequence).

In this sample, this clonotype turned up a few times. The CDR3: CASSTGTGLGSGANVLTF. CDR3 DNA sequence: TGTGCCAGTAGTACGGGTACAGGGTTGGGGTCTGGGGCCAACGTCCTGACTTTC. The chain recombines TRBV19 with TRBJ2-6; a possible D gene is TRBD1 (6 bases). CDR1 and CDR2 (germline): LNHDA, SQIVND (reference sequence). V lost 4 bases and J lost 1, with 17 bases in between. There are 18 residues in the CDR3.

The chain combines TRBV7-6 with TRBJ2-1; 9 bases line up with TRBD1. The CDR3 sequence is 15 residues long. The V and J ends lost 5 bases and 3 bases, in that order; junction bases with no gene match: 5. Per germline, CDR1 SGHVS and CDR2 FNYEAQ. This CDR3 reads CASSEQGAIYNEQFF. The CDR3 nucleotides read TGTGCCAGCAGCGAACAGGGGGCCATCTACAATGAGCAGTTCTTC. The full variable domain, completed using reference TRBV7-6 and TRBJ2-1, is GAGVSQSPRYKVTKRGQDVALRCDPISGHVSLYWYRQALGQGPEFLTYFNYEAQQDKSGLPNDRFSAERPEGSISTLTIQRTEQRDSAMYRCASSEQGAIYNEQFFGPGTRLTVL.

Notes on this clonotype: At one boundary the junction diverges from the germline segment, which might be a read error. V and J are TRBV29-1 and TRBJ2-2; D perhaps matches TRBD2 (5 bases). CDR1 and CDR2 from the germline V gene are SQVTM and ANQGSEA. The CDR3 runs to 11 residues. DNA of the CDR3: TGCAGCGTCCAATACTCCGGGGAGCCGTTTTTT. It encodes CSVQYSGEPFF.

Only a few counts were recorded for this clonotype. The chain carries TRBV2 and TRBJ1-3; D is undetermined. The CDR3 totals 15 residues. V was pared by 7 bases and J by 0 bases, with 13 bases between. Per germline, CDR1 SNHLY and CDR2 FYNNEI. Written as DNA, the CDR3 is TGTGCCAGCAACGGGCTCCGGAGCTCTGGAAACACCATATATTTT. Amino acids: CASNGLRSSGNTIYF.

This chain uses TRBV27 with TRBJ2-5; no firm D call. The CDR3 spans 15 residues. Between the trimmed V and J ends, which lost 2 bases and 4 bases, there was a span of 14 bases. CDR1 and CDR2 from the germline V gene are MNHEY and SMNVEV (reference sequence). The CDR3 bases are TGTGCCAGCAGTTTAATCTATACGGGCATAGAGACCCAGTACTTC. This sequence encodes CASSLIYTGIETQYF.

The V gene is TRBV20-1, the J gene TRBJ2-1; D unclear. Germline V lookup: CDR1 DFQATT, CDR2 SNEGSKA (reference sequence). The CDR3 totals 13 residues. The CDR3 protein is CRADRTLYNEQFF. The DNA of the CDR3 is TGCAGAGCAGACCGGACCCTCTACAATGAGCAGTTCTTC.

The chain carries TRBV2 and TRBJ2-1; perhaps D is TRBD1 or TRBD2 (5 bases each). This CDR3 is 15 amino acids long. Per germline, CDR1 SNHLY and CDR2 FYNNEI. V was cut by 7 bases and J by 4 bases, with 17 bases left in between. The CDR3 loop is CASNPGQVKYNEQFF. CDR3 in DNA: TGTGCCAGCAACCCGGGGCAGGTTAAATACAATGAGCAGTTCTTC.

DNA of the CDR3: TGTGCCATCCGGACTAGCGGGGGCAGCGGGGCAGATACGCAGTATTTT. This translates into CAIRTSGGSGADTQYF. V and J are TRBV10-3 and TRBJ2-3; 13 nucleotides agree with TRBD2. After removal of 8 bases from V and 4 bases from J, the junction contained 9 bases not matched to a gene. Germline assignment: CDR1 ENHRY and CDR2 SYGVKD. CDR3 size: 16 residues.

This clonotype was observed many times. The chain links TRBV4-1 to TRBJ2-1; D not certain. Germline V lookup: CDR1 MGHRA, CDR2 YSYEKL. The CDR3 loop spans 14 amino acids. Trimming cost V 0 bases and J 4 bases, with 7 bases left between them. CDR3 residues: CASSQETAYNEQFF. CDR3 nucleotide sequence: TGCGCCAGCAGCCAAGAAACAGCTTACAATGAGCAGTTCTTC.

The chain is built from TRBV20-1 and TRBJ2-7; no clear D. Per germline, CDR1 DFQATT and CDR2 SNEGSKA (reference sequence). With 1 base removed from V and 1 base from J, the gap between germline ends came to 14 bases. The CDR3 has 15 amino acids. Here the CDR3 reads CSARVAGSGSYEQYF. In nucleotides, the CDR3 is TGCAGTGCTAGAGTCGCCGGGTCAGGTTCCTACGAGCAGTACTTC.

V is TRBV4-2 and J is TRBJ2-1; D may be TRBD1 (5 bases). The CDR3 consists of 15 residues. The germline V gene has CDR1 LGHNA and CDR2 YNFKEQ. The V end lost 0 bases, the J end lost 8 bases, and 14 bases lay between the germline ends. The CDR3 nucleotides read TGTGCCAGCAGCCAAGAGCTCGACAGTCTCGATGAGCAGTTCTTC. Translating it yields CASSQELDSLDEQFF.

This clonotype was seen a few times. V and J are TRBV9 and TRBJ2-1, with a weak D call TRBD2 (6 bases). There are 15 residues in the CDR3. The germline gives CDR1 SGDLS, CDR2 YYNGEE. V shed 4 bases and J shed 14 bases, with 25 bases lying between them. The CDR3 DNA sequence: TGTGCCAGCAGCCAGACGAGGGCTACAGGAGGAGGGAAGTTCTTC. Its translation is CASSQTRATGGGKFF.